Below, 21 T cell receptor beta chains from the same sample are listed, as sequenced in a study of response to subunit inactivated influenza vaccine. TCRdb reanalysed the RT-PCR reads using MiXCR and keeps one entry per CDR3 protein. Of around 520,000 distinct CDR3 sequences listed, about 10% are singletons. Material: PBMCs from blood, obtained on the day of vaccination. These receptors were collected from a man aged 50 to 59 who received an inactivated influenza vaccine.

Only a few counts were recorded for this clonotype. The V call is TRBV19, the J call TRBJ2-4, with 7 bases matching TRBD2. V shed 11 bases, J shed 2 bases, and the junction held 9 bases outside the gene matches. The CDR3 spans 14 residues. Germline-derived CDR1 and CDR2 are LNHDA and SQIVND (reference sequence). The CDR3 here is CAGEGSSPKNIQYF. As DNA, the CDR3 is TGTGCCGGGGAGGGGTCTAGCCCCAAAAACATTCAGTACTTC.

This clonotype was detected many times. The genes are TRBV11-1 and TRBJ2-3, with D perhaps given as TRBD1 or TRBD2 (5 bases each). The CDR3 extends over 14 amino acids. Trimming took 3 bases from V and 4 from J, leaving 11 bases between them. Germline V gene lookup returns CDR1 SGHAT and CDR2 FQDESV (reference sequence). CDR3 sequence reads: CASSFNGAPDTQYF. The CDR3 DNA is TGTGCCAGCAGCTTTAACGGGGCCCCAGATACGCAGTATTTT.

This clonotype has just a few counts. CDR3 residues: CSVDISGQGVGYTF. The CDR3 nucleotides are TGCAGCGTTGATATAAGTGGGCAGGGAGTTGGCTACACCTTC. The chain uses TRBV29-1 and TRBJ1-2; a possible D gene is TRBD1 (5 bases). Deletions cut 3 bases from V and 7 bases from J, with 18 bases between. The CDR3 is 14 amino acids. CDR1 is SQVTM and CDR2 is ANQGSEA in the germline V gene.

The chain recombines TRBV29-1 with TRBJ2-3; 8 nucleotides align to TRBD1. This CDR3 is 16 amino acids long. Germline loops: CDR1 SQVTM, CDR2 ANQGSEA. With 0 bases clipped from V and 0 bases from J, the junction kept 5 bases outside the gene matches. CDR3 residues: CSVEDLDRGSTDTQYF. The CDR3 DNA reads as TGCAGCGTTGAAGACCTAGACAGGGGAAGCACAGATACGCAGTATTTT.

This clonotype was counted only a few times. The chain has TRBV7-8 and TRBJ2-2; TRBD1 or TRBD2 may be the D gene (7 bases each). The CDR3 length is 17 residues. Germline V gene sequence: CDR1 SGHVS, CDR2 FQNEAQ. V lost 3 bases to trimming and J lost 3 bases, with 17 bases between them. The CDR3 is CASSLNDREGDTGELFF. The CDR3 DNA reads as TGTGCCAGCAGCTTGAATGACAGGGAGGGTGACACCGGGGAGCTGTTTTTT.

This rearrangement joins TRBV5-1 to TRBJ2-5, with D perhaps matching TRBD2 (6 bases). CDR3 length: 15 residues. Germline lookup yields CDR1 SGHRS and CDR2 YFSETQ. Trimming pared 3 bases from V and 2 bases from J, leaving 14 bases between. CDR3 bases: TGCGCCAGCAGCTATACTACACGGGGGCAAGAGACCCAGTACTTC. Its translation: CASSYTTRGQETQYF.

The V gene is TRBV6-1, the J gene TRBJ1-5, with no clear D. Germline CDR1 reads MNHNS; CDR2 reads SASEGT. The germline V and J ends were trimmed by 8 bases and 0 bases, with 14 bases remaining between them. This CDR3 has 15 amino acids. CDR3: CASRLNSYSNQPQHF. In nucleotides, the CDR3 is TGTGCCAGCCGCCTTAACTCGTATAGCAATCAGCCCCAGCATTTT.

This clonotype was picked up a small number of times. The chain employs TRBV2 and TRBJ1-1, with 9 positions matching TRBD1. The V and J ends lost 6 bases and 3 bases, in that order; junction bases with no gene match: 5. Germline V lookup: CDR1 SNHLY, CDR2 FYNNEI. The CDR3 length is 14 residues. Written as DNA, the CDR3 is TGTGCCAGCAGGGAGACAGGGGGTTACACTGAAGCTTTCTTT. Translated, it gives CASRETGGYTEAFF. The full variable domain, with the rest looked up from reference TRBV2 and TRBJ1-1, is EPEVTQTPSHQVTQMGQEVILRCVPISNHLYFYWYRQILGQKVEFLVSFYNNEISEKSEIFDDQFSVERPDGSNFTLKIRSTKLEDSAMYFCASRETGGYTEAFFGQGTRLTVV.

The table lists this clonotype with a few counts. V and J are TRBV19 and TRBJ2-1; D is perhaps TRBD1 (6 bases). Between the trimmed V and J ends, which lost 4 bases and 2 bases, there was a span of 12 bases. The germline CDR1 and CDR2 sequences are LNHDA and SQIVND (reference sequence). The CDR3 has 15 amino acids. CDR3 residues: CASSRRTETYNEQFF. CDR3 coding DNA: TGTGCCAGTAGTAGGAGGACAGAAACCTACAATGAGCAGTTCTTC.

The chain employs TRBV30 and TRBJ2-3, with no clear D. Germline lookup yields CDR1 GTSNPN and CDR2 SVGIG (reference sequence). The CDR3 consists of 16 residues. Deletions cut 2 bases from V and 1 base from J, with 16 bases between. The CDR3 reads CAWSRVSFTGTDTQYF. The CDR3 bases are TGTGCCTGGAGTCGGGTCAGCTTCACTGGCACAGATACGCAGTATTTT.

There are a few counts of this clonotype. The chain carries TRBV28 and TRBJ2-5; TRBD2 agrees at 7 bases. CDR1 is MDHEN and CDR2 is SYDVKM in the germline V gene. V shed 5 bases and J 2 bases; nucleotides not matched to a gene: 8. This CDR3 contains 15 residues. The CDR3 is CASSLLAERQETQYF. The CDR3 DNA reads TGTGCCAGCAGTCTGCTAGCGGAGAGACAAGAGACCCAGTACTTC.

This clonotype showed up many times. The gene calls are TRBV20-1 and TRBJ2-3, with 11 bases lining up with TRBD2. V was clipped by 3 bases and J by 2 bases; unmatched bases: 7. Looked up from germline, CDR1 is DFQATT and CDR2 is SNEGSKA (reference sequence). The CDR3 loop spans 16 amino acids. CDR3 in DNA: TGCAGTGCTAGGGAGACTAGCGGGGACCTCACAGATACGCAGTATTTT. Translated: CSARETSGDLTDTQYF.

The chain couples TRBV27 to TRBJ2-7, with D unresolved. The germline V and J ends were trimmed by 10 bases and 5 bases, with 15 bases remaining between them. The CDR3 sequence is 12 residues long. CDR1 is MNHEY and CDR2 is SMNVEV in the germline V gene (reference sequence). Here the CDR3 DNA reads TGTGCCAAGTTTAGTGGGTATGACGAGCAGTACTTC. This encodes CAKFSGYDEQYF.

V usage is TRBV7-9 and J usage is TRBJ1-1; TRBD1 matches 7 bases. The CDR3 has 14 residues. Germline V gives CDR1 SEHNR, CDR2 FQNEAQ (reference sequence). V was pared by 3 bases and J by 4 bases, with 5 bases of the junction left unmatched. In DNA, the CDR3 is TGTGCCAGCAGCTTGACAGGGTTGGGCACTGAAGCTTTCTTT. Amino acid sequence: CASSLTGLGTEAFF.

V gene TRBV20-1 combines with J gene TRBJ2-4; unclear D gene. The V gene's germline CDR1 is DFQATT and CDR2 SNEGSKA (reference sequence). CDR3 length: 13 amino acids. V was clipped by 6 bases and J by 0 bases, with 9 bases between them. CDR3 DNA sequence: TGCAGTGCCCTACACGGAGCCAAAAACATTCAGTACTTC. This translates into CSALHGAKNIQYF.

The V call is TRBV2, the J call TRBJ2-7, with D perhaps TRBD1 (5 bases). The V gene lost 5 bases and the J gene lost 4 bases, with 12 bases spanning the gap. This CDR3 contains 13 residues. In germline, CDR1 is SNHLY, CDR2 FYNNEI. The CDR3 region is CASSQGGQYEQYF. In nucleotides, the CDR3 is TGTGCCAGCAGTCAGGGTGGGCAATACGAGCAGTACTTC.

This clonotype was seen a few times. The V call is TRBV12-3 or TRBV12-4, the J call TRBJ1-1, with TRBD1 matching 7 bases. The CDR3 runs 16 residues. Germline trimming cut 3 bases from V and 1 base from J; bases unmatched to any gene: 8. DNA of the CDR3: TGTGCCAGCAGTTTGACTTGGGACAGAGGGAACACTGAAGCTTTCTTT. Translated: CASSLTWDRGNTEAFF.

Only a few counts were recorded for this clonotype. The chain recombines TRBV12-3 or TRBV12-4 with TRBJ1-3, with D unclear. There are 15 residues in the CDR3. The V end was cut by 2 bases, the J end by 3 bases, with 11 bases between. The CDR3 is CASSLRPGIGNTIYF. As DNA, the CDR3 is TGTGCCAGCAGTTTACGCCCTGGAATTGGAAACACCATATATTTT.

This clonotype has a count of ten or more. In nucleotides, the CDR3 is TGTGCCAGCAGCTTAATTAACTACGAGCAGTACTTC. Amino acid sequence: CASSLINYEQYF. The gene calls are TRBV7-9 and TRBJ2-7; D ambiguous. With 2 bases removed from V and 3 bases from J, the gap between germline ends came to 5 bases. Per the germline V gene, CDR1 is SEHNR and CDR2 is FQNEAQ (reference sequence). This CDR3 spans 12 amino acids.

The table lists this clonotype with a few counts. V and J are TRBV29-1 and TRBJ2-7; D may be TRBD2 (5 bases). This CDR3 has 12 residues. Germline V gives CDR1 SQVTM, CDR2 ANQGSEA. In nucleotides, the CDR3 is TGCAGTATAAGGACTGGCTCCTACGAGCAGTACTTC. Protein: CSIRTGSYEQYF.

The sample holds a few counts of this clonotype. The chain joins TRBV5-1 to TRBJ2-1; 9 nucleotides agree with TRBD1. The CDR3 has 14 amino acids. The V gene's germline CDR1 is SGHRS and CDR2 YFSETQ. Germline trimming cut 0 bases from V and 9 bases from J; bases unmatched to any gene: 4. The CDR3 DNA is TGCGCCAGCAGCTTGGAACAGGGGGCGGGTGAGCAGTTCTTC. It is translated as CASSLEQGAGEQFF.